This T cell receptor beta chain emerged from a study of blood T cell repertoires in COVID-19. Turning to the study itself: Both acute and convalescent COVID-19 samples were obtained from the United States, Italy and Spain. T cells, B-cell-depleted T cells, or PBMCs provided the cDNA or gDNA that served as material.

Per the authors' pipeline: From reference gene primer amplification, estimates of nucleated cell counts were derived. Using immunoSEQ multiplex PCR, the repertoire was profiled, and TCRdb retains in-frame clones only, with some absent. From that table come the V and J calls and clone size; the DNA was used to work out D and trimming. The sample yields approximately 250,000 clones, over 75% seen once. This CDR3 comprises 15 residues. The germline V gene has CDR1 MNHEY and CDR2 SVGEGT. With 5 bases removed from V and 3 bases from J, the gap between germline ends came to 11 bases. The source is a human donor in a cohort sampled during active COVID-19. The sample comprised peripheral blood. The chain employs TRBV6-2 or TRBV6-3 and TRBJ2-6; tentative D call: TRBD1 (6 bases). The CDR3 nucleotides are TGTGCCAGCAGTATTAGGGGGAATGGGGCCAACGTCCTGACTTTC. Residues: CASSIRGNGANVLTF.